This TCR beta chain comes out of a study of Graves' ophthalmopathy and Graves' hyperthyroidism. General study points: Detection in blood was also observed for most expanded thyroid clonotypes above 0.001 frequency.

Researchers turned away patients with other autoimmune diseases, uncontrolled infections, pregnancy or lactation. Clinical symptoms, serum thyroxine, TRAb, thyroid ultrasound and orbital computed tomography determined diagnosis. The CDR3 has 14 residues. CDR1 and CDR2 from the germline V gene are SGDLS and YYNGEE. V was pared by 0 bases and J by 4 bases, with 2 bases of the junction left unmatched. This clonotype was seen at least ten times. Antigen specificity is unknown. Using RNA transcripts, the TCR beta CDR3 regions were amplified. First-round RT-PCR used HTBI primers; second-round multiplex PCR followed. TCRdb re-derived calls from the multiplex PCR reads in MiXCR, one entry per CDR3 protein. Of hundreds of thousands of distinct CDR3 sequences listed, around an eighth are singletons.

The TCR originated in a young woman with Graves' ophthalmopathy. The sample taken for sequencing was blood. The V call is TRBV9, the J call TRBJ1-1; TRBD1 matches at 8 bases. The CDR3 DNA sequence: TGTGCCAGCAGCGTAGCTACAGGGGGCACTGAAGCTTTCTTT. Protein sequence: CASSVATGGTEAFF.